Reported below is one T cell receptor (beta chain). This receptor's antigen is unknown. There are no base qualities to consult, and no much larger clone falls within one base. The goal of deep resolution MiSeq sequencing was a depth between 1 in 1 million and 1 in 200,000 T cells, and coverage averaged 10x per clonotype. The immunoSEQ hsTCRB Kit was used to generate TCR beta libraries. The authors' analysis ran thus. Data were analyzed with ImmunoSEQ Data Assistant and ImmunoSEQ Analyzer, with V, D and J genes assigned per IMGT definitions. Clonality, which ranges from 0 to 1, was calculated by subtracting the normalized Shannon entropy of productive rearrangement frequencies from one. Public clonotype analysis was restricted to overrepresented clonotypes comprising at least 0.05% of each patient's repertoire. Some 14 age-matched healthy donor repertoires from immuneACCESS served as clonality controls. TCRdb obtained this table from immuneACCESS and retained in-frame rearrangements with V and J assigned. These tables miss some clones; where compared with another copy, unresolved V genes account for less than half of the shortfall, and the remainder is unexplained. V and J calls and clone size are those listed in that table; D and trimming were worked out from the DNA. This sample is represented by over 8,500 clones; about 80% of them were singletons. In total, the top ten clones hold around 16% of the sample.

What this sample's time point label stands for: progressive disease on ibrutinib. For TCR beta library preparation, 1.5 to 2 micrograms of genomic DNA were isolated from cryopreserved PBMCs. High-throughput TCR beta sequencing was performed on longitudinal blood samples from CLL patients receiving ibrutinib monotherapy. The patients took part in an open-label, single-center phase 2 trial of ibrutinib monotherapy. Unmatched junction bases come to 9, with V trimmed by 5 bases and J by 7 bases. The CDR3 starts with the cysteine, ends with the phenylalanine, and has 14 residues. The entry retains the CDR3 DNA only, 42 bases that are in frame from base 1. Via the germline V gene (reference sequence), CDR1 is LNHDA and CDR2 SQIVND. This sample is drawn from a study of cytotoxic CD8 clonotypes in ibrutinib-treated CLL (dated by TCRdb to about 2021). Regarding the study in general: In this cohort, 15 patients were treatment-naive and approximately ten were relapsed/refractory, while about 17 had unmutated IGHV. Partial responses were observed in roughly 25 patients and complete responses in 2; after a median follow-up of roughly 62 months, remission was maintained in some 14 patients and progression was observed in 12. Response samples were obtained after a median of about 13 months of treatment, with a range of roughly 6 to 36 months. On average, each sample had hundreds of thousands of productive templates and under 95,000 productive rearrangements. Of the approximately 87 people in the trial, around 24 had longitudinal samples available. Cryopreserved peripheral blood mononuclear cells were obtained before treatment, at response, and at either sustained remission or disease progression. Every remission and progressive disease sample was obtained while ibrutinib was still being received by the patients. Here is what the overall study found, with its caveats: At ibrutinib response clonality went up, during sustained remission it held steady, and at progression it dropped back toward baseline. At baseline, clonality was higher than in age-matched healthy donors and showed a strong correlation with circulating CD8+ T-cell counts. Public clonotypes were rare and either shrank or stayed stable during treatment, and the rise in clonality at ibrutinib response reflected expansion of private clonotypes. Sampling times were not matched between sustained-remission and progressing patients, and lymph node repertoires were not studied.

The TCR originated in a human donor with chronic lymphocytic leukemia. Sequenced material: PBMCs, taken at disease progression, from a patient treated with ibrutinib. Recombination connected TRBV19 to TRBJ2-5, and TRBD2 aligns with 8 junction nucleotides. The sequenced DNA is TGTGCCAGTAGTCCCCAAGCGGGGGCGGGGACCCAGTACTTC. This gives the protein CASSPQAGAGTQYF. Beyond the CDR3, the reference TRBV19 and TRBJ2-5 genes provide the residues; the full variable domain reads: DGGITQSPKYLFRKEGQNVTLSCEQNLNHDAMYWYRQDPGQGLRLIYYSQIVNDFQKGDIAEGYSVSREKKESFPLTVTSAQKNPTAFYLCASSPQAGAGTQYFGPGTRLLVL.